The TCR beta chain described here comes from a study of shared clonotypes between healthy human individuals. Nashville, Tennessee was home to all donors, who were Caucasian adults. Study conclusions and caveats: Memory subsets had estimated richness that was generally smaller than that of naive subsets. Donor clonotype sharing was expected to depend on sequencing depth.

V was cut by 5 bases and J by 6 bases, with 10 bases left in between. This CDR3 is 13 amino acids long. CDR1 is MNHNS and CDR2 is SASEGT in the germline V gene. Worth noting for this clone: Its antigen is undetermined.

Sequenced by immunoSEQ multiplex PCR; TCRdb stores in-frame clones only, minus some. The sample lists around 100,000 clones, less than 75% occurring once. The rearrangement links TRBV6-1 to TRBJ2-2, with D uncertain. The sequenced sample consisted of memory CD8+ T cells sorted from blood. The subset was: CD45RO+ cells pooled with CCR7-negative TemRA cells. The sequence was obtained from a woman aged 25-40 years in good health. The CDR3 nucleotides are TGTGCCAGCAGTTTATTCGGACCCGGGGAGCTGTTTTTT. Its translation is CASSLFGPGELFF.